The 18 T cell receptor beta chains in this list originate from one sample, sequenced in a study of T cell repertoires in cytomegalovirus infection. TCRdb redid the calling of the reads with MiXCR, one entry per CDR3 protein. This table has a few hundred thousand distinct CDR3 sequences, 15% to 20% appearing once. Sequencing was done on a sample of CD8+ T cells from PBMCs. Receptors were obtained from a human donor in good health (CMV status not recorded). Some clones in this sample may be carry-over from other donors' samples.

Ten or more counts support this clonotype. The rearrangement links TRBV5-4 to TRBJ1-1; D unclear. This CDR3 comprises 12 residues. Trimming pared 5 bases from V and 1 base from J, leaving 6 bases between. The V gene's germline CDR1 is SGHNT and CDR2 YYREEE (reference sequence). The CDR3 here is CASSYENTEAFF. The CDR3 DNA sequence: TGTGCCAGCAGTTATGAGAACACTGAAGCTTTCTTT.

This clonotype has a count of ten or more. The chain recombines TRBV6-1 with TRBJ2-7; no definite D call. V shed 7 bases and J shed 5 bases, with 15 bases lying between them. From germline, CDR1 is MNHNS and CDR2 SASEGT. The CDR3 length is 13 residues. The CDR3 spells CASTYGSPDEQYF. The CDR3 region has the DNA TGTGCCAGCACCTACGGCAGCCCCGACGAGCAGTACTTC.

In its sample, this clonotype was seen a few times. V gene TRBV2 combines with J gene TRBJ1-2; D unresolved. Between the trimmed V and J ends, which lost 2 bases and 4 bases, there was a span of 11 bases. CDR1 SNHLY and CDR2 FYNNEI come from the germline V gene. This CDR3 is 14 amino acids long. The CDR3 here is CASSESARLYGYTF. CDR3 nucleotide sequence: TGTGCCAGCAGTGAATCGGCGCGGCTCTATGGCTACACCTTC.

Comment on this clonotype: A read error may produce the germline difference seen at one junction end. The CDR3 region has the DNA TGTGTCAGCAGCTTAGGCGGGGAGGACAATGAGCAGTTCTTC. It encodes CVSSLGGEDNEQFF. This sequence joins TRBV11-3 and TRBJ2-1; TRBD2 is a possible D gene (6 bases). Germline values: CDR1 SGHNT, CDR2 YENEEA. CDR3 length: 14 amino acids.

V and J are TRBV4-1 and TRBJ2-7; a possible D gene is TRBD2 (5 bases). The length of the CDR3 is 14 residues. V gave up 4 bases and J gave up 5 bases, with 15 bases separating them. In germline, CDR1 is MGHRA, CDR2 YSYEKL. CDR3 nucleotides: TGCGCCAGCAGCCCGAAGCCGGGGTTCGACGAGCAGTACTTC. It translates to CASSPKPGFDEQYF.

Of note for this clonotype: A much larger clone differs by one base, so this may be a read error. Since the CDR3 does not end with the conserved phenylalanine or tryptophan, this likely comes from a read error. This chain joins TRBV19 and TRBJ2-7; D is uncertain. The CDR3 loop spans 13 amino acids. V lost 4 bases, J lost 2 bases, and 9 bases lay in between. Germline V gene data show CDR1 as LNHDA and CDR2 as SQIVND (reference sequence). The CDR3: CASSTQGPYEQYY. CDR3 sequence (DNA): TGTGCCAGTAGTACCCAAGGCCCCTACGAGCAGTACTAC.

This clonotype was picked up a small number of times. V usage is TRBV12-5 and J usage is TRBJ2-7; D is perhaps TRBD1 (6 bases). This CDR3 has 19 amino acids. The V and J ends lost 7 bases and 0 bases respectively, with 28 bases between them. CDR1 and CDR2 from the germline V gene are LGHNT and FRNRAP. CDR3 loop: CASAFSLTGSTVSSYEQYF. CDR3 nucleotide sequence: TGTGCTAGTGCCTTTTCCCTGACAGGCTCTACGGTAAGCTCCTACGAGCAGTACTTC. Combining the CDR3 with reference TRBV12-5 and TRBJ2-7 gives the whole variable domain DARVTQTPRHKVTEMGQEVTMRCQPILGHNTVFWYRQTMMQGLELLAYFRNRAPLDDSGMPKDRFSAEMPDATLATLKIQPSEPRDSAVYFCASAFSLTGSTVSSYEQYFGPGTRLTVT.

The V and J genes are TRBV11-3 and TRBJ1-1, with a tentative D call TRBD1 (6 bases). This CDR3 region has 13 residues. Germline assignment: CDR1 SGHNT and CDR2 YENEEA. V shed 5 bases and J shed 6 bases, with 13 bases lying between them. The chain's CDR3 is CASSRGTNAEAFF. The CDR3 DNA reads as TGTGCCAGCAGCAGGGGGACTAACGCTGAAGCTTTCTTT.

This clonotype was seen just once. V gene TRBV29-1 combines with J gene TRBJ2-1, with TRBD2 matching over 8 bases. The junction had 12 bases not matched to a gene; V was cut back by 7 bases and J by 7 bases. The CDR3 runs to 14 residues. The V gene's germline CDR1 is SQVTM and CDR2 ANQGSEA. CDR3: CSASGLVEPNEQFF. CDR3 DNA: TGCAGCGCGTCGGGACTAGTCGAACCGAATGAGCAGTTCTTC.

About this clonotype itself: A much larger clonotype is one base distant, so this may be a read error. The rearrangement joins TRBV7-6 to TRBJ2-7; 9 bases match TRBD1. Germline CDR1 SGHVS, CDR2 FNYEAQ. The CDR3 is 15 residues long. In DNA form, the CDR3 reads TGTGCCAGCAGCAAGAACCGGGACAGGGACTACGAGCAGTGCTTC. This translates into CASSKNRDRDYEQCF.

This clonotype was observed a few times. The V call is TRBV6-6, the J call TRBJ2-7; 9 bases fit TRBD2. CDR1 MNHNY and CDR2 SVGAGI come from the germline V gene (reference sequence). CDR3 length: 16 amino acids. V shed 0 bases and J 6 bases; nucleotides not matched to a gene: 9. The CDR3 region is CASSYSRRGGPLEQYF. CDR3 DNA: TGTGCCAGCAGTTACTCGAGGCGGGGGGGTCCCCTCGAGCAGTACTTC.

The chain employs TRBV3-1 and TRBJ2-3; 8 bases map to TRBD2. The CDR3 sequence is 15 residues long. Germline CDR1 is LGHDT and CDR2 is YNNKEL (reference sequence). Trimming cost V 2 bases and J 5 bases; bases outside gene matches: 6. In nucleotides, the CDR3 is TGTGCCAGCAGCCAACCCGGGGGGGCCGAAGATACGCAGTATTTT. It encodes CASSQPGGAEDTQYF.

This clonotype was counted a few times. The chain recombines TRBV20-1 with TRBJ2-7; 7 bases fit TRBD1. Germline-derived CDR1 and CDR2 are DFQATT and SNEGSKA (reference sequence). V shed 6 bases, J shed 1 base, and the junction held 12 bases outside the gene matches. This CDR3 contains 15 residues. As DNA, the CDR3 is TGCAGTGCCATAGACAGGGACCAGTCTTCCTACGAGCAGTACTTC. It encodes CSAIDRDQSSYEQYF.

This clonotype was recorded many times. This sequence joins TRBV2 and TRBJ2-1; D remains unclear. Trimming took 6 bases from V and 14 from J, leaving 20 bases between them. Germline lookup yields CDR1 SNHLY and CDR2 FYNNEI. The CDR3 is made up of 13 amino acids. CDR3 residues: CASSGGPRAWKFF. The CDR3 nucleotides read TGTGCCAGCAGCGGTGGACCTCGCGCGTGGAAGTTCTTC.

Ten or more counts support this clonotype. This sequence joins TRBV7-8 and TRBJ2-7; TRBD2 agrees at 9 bases. After removal of 3 bases from V and 4 bases from J, the junction contained 7 bases not matched to a gene. The CDR3 consists of 15 residues. Germline V gives CDR1 SGHVS, CDR2 FQNEAQ. The CDR3 nucleotides read TGTGCCAGCAGCTTGGACCCGACTAGCGGTTACGAGCAGTACTTC. Translated: CASSLDPTSGYEQYF.

This clonotype was seen repeatedly, ten times or more. V is TRBV7-9 and J is TRBJ2-2; possibly TRBD2 for D (6 bases). CDR1 and CDR2 (germline): SEHNR, FQNEAQ (reference sequence). V lost 4 bases and J lost 0, with 12 bases in between. This CDR3 spans 16 amino acids. CDR3 in amino acids: CASSSLAAANTGELFF. In nucleotides, the CDR3 is TGTGCCAGCAGCTCACTAGCTGCCGCGAACACCGGGGAGCTGTTTTTT.

In its sample, this clonotype was seen many times. The V gene is TRBV12-3 or TRBV12-4, the J gene TRBJ1-6, with TRBD1 matching 9 bases. This CDR3 region has 15 residues. Unmatched junction bases numbered 0, after V lost 6 bases and J lost 0 bases. The CDR3 here is CASRDRGSYNSPLHF. CDR3 in DNA: TGTGCCAGCAGGGACAGGGGCTCCTATAATTCACCCCTCCACTTT.

This clonotype has a count of ten or more. This sequence joins TRBV7-6 and TRBJ2-1; D is possibly TRBD1 (6 bases). The V end was cut by 1 base, the J end by 4 bases, with 17 bases between. The CDR3 is 17 amino acids. Germline V gene sequence: CDR1 SGHVS, CDR2 FNYEAQ. In DNA form, the CDR3 reads TGTGCCAGCAGCTTAGGAGTAGGGGGATCGGGGTACAATGAGCAGTTCTTC. It translates to CASSLGVGGSGYNEQFF.